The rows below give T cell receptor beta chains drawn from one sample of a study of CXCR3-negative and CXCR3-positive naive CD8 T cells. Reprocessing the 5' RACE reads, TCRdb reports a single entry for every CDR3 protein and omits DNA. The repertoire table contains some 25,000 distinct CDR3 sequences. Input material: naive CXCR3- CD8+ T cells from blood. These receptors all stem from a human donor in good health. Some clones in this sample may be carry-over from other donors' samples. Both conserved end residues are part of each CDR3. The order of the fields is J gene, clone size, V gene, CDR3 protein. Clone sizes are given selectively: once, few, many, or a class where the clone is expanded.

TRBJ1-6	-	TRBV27	CASSLAAGVGSPLHF
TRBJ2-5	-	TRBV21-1	CASSRGQHQETQYF
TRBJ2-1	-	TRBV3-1	CASSQIGGHRDEQFF
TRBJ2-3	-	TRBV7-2	CASSLPTGLAGFTQYF
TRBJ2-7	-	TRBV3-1	CASSRELYEQYF
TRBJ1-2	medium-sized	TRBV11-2	CASSLAAPGGYTF
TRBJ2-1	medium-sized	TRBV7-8	CASSSMDDSSYNEQFF
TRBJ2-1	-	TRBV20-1	CSARLAGDYNEQFF
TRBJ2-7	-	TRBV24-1	CATSEGHEQYF
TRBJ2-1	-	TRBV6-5	CASTAGSYNEQFF
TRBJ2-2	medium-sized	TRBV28	CASSLPPPVTPGELFF
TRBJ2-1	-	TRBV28	CASTQEGLTNNEQFF
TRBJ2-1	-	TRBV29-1	CSVEGVVGNEQFF
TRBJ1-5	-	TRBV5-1	CASSPGQSRDQPQHF
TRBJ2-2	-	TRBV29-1	CSGQGATTGELFF
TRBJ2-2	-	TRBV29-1	CSVDRVAGELFF
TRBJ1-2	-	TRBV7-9	CASSSPTGVDLNYGYTF
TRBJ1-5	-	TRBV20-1	CSARVVGGSNQPQHF
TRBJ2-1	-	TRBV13	CASSLGPDRVWRNEQFF
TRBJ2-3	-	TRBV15	CATSRGTSGLDTQYF
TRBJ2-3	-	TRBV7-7	CASSSSGAVDTQYF
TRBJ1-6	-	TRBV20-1	CSAKSTRGVMSLHF
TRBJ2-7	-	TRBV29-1	CSVEELGTEAYEQYF
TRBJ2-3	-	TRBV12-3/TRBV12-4	CASSTTSGGATDTQYF